This T cell receptor (beta chain) was identified during a study of tumor and adjacent non-tumor tissue in lung cancer. Whole-study context: The cohort had about a dozen adenocarcinoma, a couple of squamous cell and 1 small cell patients. Study-wide results and caveats: Significantly higher TCR diversity was found in tumor than normal lung.

For this clonotype: What it binds is unknown. This could be a read error, since a much larger clone is one nucleotide away.

A modified ARM-PCR protocol with three rounds of nested PCR amplified TCRbeta. TCRdb fed the multiplex PCR reads into MiXCR, producing one record per CDR3 protein. The top ten clones hold 20% to 25% of a sample with 55,000 to 75,000 distinct CDR3 sequences, just under 60% of them seen once. The template was RNA from unsorted bulk tissue. The receptor was derived from a man aged 50-60 years with non-small cell lung cancer. The sequencing sample was made of lung tumor tissue.

The CDR3 reads CTSSEGLAVRNEQFF. Here the CDR3 DNA reads TGTACCAGCAGTGAGGGACTAGCGGTAAGGAATGAGCAGTTCTTC. The rearrangement links TRBV6-5 to TRBJ2-1, with 11 positions matching TRBD2. The CDR3 consists of 15 residues. Germline V lookup: CDR1 MNHEY, CDR2 SVGAGI.